What follows are 11 T cell receptor beta chains derived from one specimen sequenced in a study of OX40 agonist ivuxolimab in advanced cancers. Libraries were prepared by immunoSEQ multiplex PCR; TCRdb keeps only in-frame clonotypes and omits some of them. The sample has tens of thousands of clones; approximately 82% are singletons. This specimen consisted of CD4+ or CD8+ T cells sorted from blood, obtained in a trial of the OX40 agonist ivuxolimab. All receptors come from an adult with an advanced solid tumor such as melanoma, head and neck, liver or kidney cancer.

The rearrangement joins TRBV10-2 to TRBJ2-1; weak D call: TRBD2 (6 bases). V lost 2 bases to trimming and J lost 6 bases, with 8 bases between them. CDR1 and CDR2 from the germline V gene are WSHSY and SAAADI. This CDR3 has 13 amino acids. This CDR3 reads CASSERGGNEQFF. CDR3 nucleotides: TGCGCCAGCAGTGAGAGGGGAGGCAATGAGCAGTTCTTC.

The rearrangement links TRBV7-2 to TRBJ1-1, with a weak D call TRBD1 (6 bases). Trimming took 5 bases from V and 2 from J, leaving 9 bases between them. The CDR3 length is 13 residues. In germline, CDR1 is SGHTA, CDR2 FQGNSA. CDR3 bases: TGTGCCAGCAGCCTGGACAGTAACACTGAAGCTTTCTTT. Its translation is CASSLDSNTEAFF.

The chain employs TRBV11-2 and TRBJ2-5; tentative D call: TRBD2 (6 bases). CDR1 and CDR2 from the germline V gene are SGHAT and FQNNGV. Between the trimmed V and J ends, which lost 5 bases and 5 bases, there was a span of 24 bases. This CDR3 has 17 residues. The CDR3 DNA follows: TGTGCCAGCAGCGTTAGAGGATTGTTACTAGCCGGGGAGACCCAGTACTTC. Its translation: CASSVRGLLLAGETQYF.

This clone has a single count. V gene TRBV5-1 combines with J gene TRBJ2-2, with 10 bases aligning to TRBD2. This CDR3 region has 16 residues. Germline loops: CDR1 SGHRS, CDR2 YFSETQ. V dropped 4 bases and J dropped 6; count of bases not matched to a gene: 9. In DNA form, the CDR3 reads TGCGCCAGCAGCGTCAGCGGGAGGGCCGCAGCCGGGGAGCTGTTTTTT. Its protein product is CASSVSGRAAAGELFF.

The rearrangement joins TRBV7-3 to TRBJ1-3, with D possibly being TRBD1 (6 bases). CDR3 length: 17 amino acids. V lost 2 bases, J lost 0 bases, and 14 bases lay in between. Germline V gives CDR1 SGHTA, CDR2 FQGTGA. CDR3 DNA sequence: TGTGCCAGCAGCTTAGGGGCAGGGGCCAGCTCTGGAAACACCATATATTTT. This translates into CASSLGAGASSGNTIYF.

The chain recombines TRBV6-1 with TRBJ2-1; the match to TRBD2 covers 12 bases. V lost 2 bases and J lost 9; bases outside the gene matches: 2. There are 14 residues in the CDR3. In germline, CDR1 is MNHNS, CDR2 SASEGT. The CDR3 DNA follows: TGTGCCAGCAGTGAACTAGCGGGGGGGCCTGAGCAGTTCTTC. As protein: CASSELAGGPEQFF.

The chain has TRBV28 and TRBJ1-4, with 7 bases aligning to TRBD1. This CDR3 comprises 17 residues. V was clipped by 4 bases and J by 4 bases; unmatched bases: 12. Germline V lookup: CDR1 MDHEN, CDR2 SYDVKM. CDR3 sequence reads: CASSSTPSTGHNEKLFF. The CDR3 DNA reads as TGTGCCAGCAGTTCCACGCCGTCGACAGGGCATAATGAAAAACTGTTTTTT.

The rearrangement links TRBV5-1 to TRBJ1-1; TRBD1 aligns across 8 bases. With 3 bases clipped from V and 0 bases from J, the junction kept 7 bases outside the gene matches. The CDR3 covers 16 residues. The V gene's germline CDR1 is SGHRS and CDR2 YFSETQ. The CDR3 sequence is CASSSGRTGLNTEAFF. CDR3 DNA: TGCGCCAGCAGCTCCGGTCGGACAGGGTTGAACACTGAAGCTTTCTTT. Using reference TRBV5-1 and TRBJ1-1 for the parts outside the CDR3, the full variable domain is KAGVTQTPRYLIKTRGQQVTLSCSPISGHRSVSWYQQTPGQGLQFLFEYFSETQRNKGNFPGRFSGRQFSNSRSEMNVSTLELGDSALYLCASSSGRTGLNTEAFFGQGTRLTVV.

The chain links TRBV5-1 to TRBJ2-5, with TRBD2 matching over 9 bases. The CDR3 spans 15 residues. The trim removed 0 bases at V and 5 bases at J, leaving 5 bases unmatched. Germline V gene sequence: CDR1 SGHRS, CDR2 YFSETQ. Written as DNA, the CDR3 is TGCGCCAGCAGCTTGGAAGGGCTAGCGGGGGAGACCCAGTACTTC. Encoded protein: CASSLEGLAGETQYF.

This chain joins TRBV19 and TRBJ2-7; no definite D call. Per germline, CDR1 LNHDA and CDR2 SQIVND (reference sequence). The V and J ends lost 7 bases and 7 bases respectively, with 17 bases between them. The CDR3 length is 13 residues. The CDR3 loop is CASKGLGPEEQYF. In nucleotides, the CDR3 is TGTGCCAGTAAAGGCCTCGGTCCGGAAGAGCAGTACTTC. Supplemented by reference TRBV19 and TRBJ2-7, the full variable domain reads DGGITQSPKYLFRKEGQNVTLSCEQNLNHDAMYWYRQDPGQGLRLIYYSQIVNDFQKGDIAEGYSVSREKKESFPLTVTSAQKNPTAFYLCASKGLGPEEQYFGPGTRLTVT.

The chain employs TRBV6-6 and TRBJ1-5; 7 bases align to TRBD1. Losses at the gene ends were 2 bases for V and 3 bases for J; bases not matched to a gene: 4. CDR1 MNHNY and CDR2 SVGAGI come from the germline V gene (reference sequence). This CDR3 spans 15 amino acids. The CDR3 spells CASSYRGQPNQPQHF. The CDR3, as DNA: TGTGCCAGCAGTTACAGGGGACAGCCCAATCAGCCCCAGCATTTT.